The 29 T cell receptor beta chains below all came from one sample that was sequenced in a study of CD8+ T cells in alopecia areata. After isolation, RNA underwent reverse transcription to generate cDNA as the sequencing template. The repertoire was sequenced with immunoSEQ multiplex PCR; TCRdb's copy has only in-frame clones and lacks some. The table includes 150,000 or so clones, about 89% detected once. The input for sequencing was CD8+ T cells sorted from blood, taken at week 0. All receptors come from a human donor with alopecia areata.

V usage is TRBV19 and J usage is TRBJ2-3, with 10 positions matching TRBD2. This CDR3 has 15 residues. J gave up 6 bases and V 9 bases, and 12 bases lay outside the gene matches. The germline gives CDR1 LNHDA, CDR2 SQIVND (reference sequence). This CDR3 reads CASTGLAGAGDTQYF. The CDR3 DNA is TGTGCCAGCACGGGGCTAGCGGGGGCAGGGGATACGCAGTATTTT.

The chain links TRBV4-1 to TRBJ2-7; 12 bases match TRBD2. After removal of 3 bases from V and 2 bases from J, the junction contained 5 bases not matched to a gene. Germline V gene lookup returns CDR1 MGHRA and CDR2 YSYEKL. The CDR3 covers 16 residues. Here the CDR3 reads CASSHRLAGDTYEQYF. Here the CDR3 DNA reads TGCGCCAGCAGCCACCGACTAGCGGGGGACACCTACGAGCAGTACTTC.

This clone was detected only once. The chain links TRBV2 to TRBJ2-7, with 12 bases aligning to TRBD2. V dropped 4 bases and J dropped 10; count of bases not matched to a gene: 8. Germline assignment: CDR1 SNHLY and CDR2 FYNNEI. This CDR3 is 14 amino acids long. CDR3 DNA: TGTGCCAGCAGTGGGACTGCTAGCGGGGGGGTCCAGTACTTC. It encodes CASSGTASGGVQYF.

V gene TRBV29-1 combines with J gene TRBJ1-1; 9 bases are a match to TRBD1. The CDR3 spans 15 residues. V lost 0 bases to trimming and J lost 6 bases; unmatched junction nucleotides: 8. Germline V gives CDR1 SQVTM, CDR2 ANQGSEA. The CDR3 region has the DNA TGCAGCGTTGAAGAGGGTGGGACAGGGAAACCTGAAGCTTTCTTT. This gives the protein CSVEEGGTGKPEAFF.

The J gene is TRBJ2-7, the V gene TRBV2; TRBD2 matches 7 bases. After removal of 1 base from V and 3 bases from J, the junction contained 6 bases not matched to a gene. The CDR3 is made up of 15 amino acids. Germline CDR1 SNHLY, CDR2 FYNNEI. This CDR3 reads CASSEGTRINYEQYF. The CDR3 DNA is TGTGCCAGCAGTGAAGGGACTAGAATCAACTACGAGCAGTACTTC. The whole variable domain, remainder taken from reference TRBV2 and TRBJ2-7, is EPEVTQTPSHQVTQMGQEVILRCVPISNHLYFYWYRQILGQKVEFLVSFYNNEISEKSEIFDDQFSVERPDGSNFTLKIRSTKLEDSAMYFCASSEGTRINYEQYFGPGTRLTVT.

The rearrangement links TRBV7-9 to TRBJ2-7, with D unclear. CDR3 length: 13 residues. Trimming pared 2 bases from V and 3 bases from J, leaving 8 bases between. Looked up from germline, CDR1 is SEHNR and CDR2 is FQNEAQ (reference sequence). The CDR3 sequence: CASSLSLNYEQYF. The CDR3 DNA reads as TGTGCCAGCAGCTTATCGCTAAACTACGAGCAGTACTTC.

This clone has more than one count but fewer than ten. The chain joins TRBV4-1 to TRBJ2-2; 7 nucleotides line up with TRBD2. This CDR3 is 16 amino acids long. With V trimmed by 4 bases and J by 2 bases, 7 bases remained unmatched. Per the germline V gene, CDR1 is MGHRA and CDR2 is YSYEKL. The CDR3 coding sequence is TGCGCCAGCAGCCGGGCCCCTAGCGGAAACACCGGGGAGCTGTTTTTT. Encoded protein: CASSRAPSGNTGELFF.

This chain links TRBV23-1 with TRBJ2-3, with D maybe TRBD1 (6 bases). TRBV23-1 is treated as an ORF (open reading frame) with a function not yet certain. The CDR3 is 16 residues long. V lost 6 bases to trimming and J lost 1 base, with 17 bases between them. In DNA form, the CDR3 reads TGCGCCAGCAGACCGGACAGACCGCCTGGCACAGATACGCAGTATTTT. This gives the protein CASRPDRPPGTDTQYF.

This CDR3 is CASSSPLAGTDTQYF. The DNA of the CDR3 is TGTGCCAGCAGTTCCCCCCTAGCGGGTACTGATACGCAGTATTTT. V gene TRBV27 combines with J gene TRBJ2-3, with 8 bases that match TRBD2. The germline gives CDR1 MNHEY, CDR2 SMNVEV (reference sequence). J was trimmed by 6 bases and V by 4 bases; bases with no gene match: 9. This CDR3 has 15 residues.

This clone was seen a handful of times. This chain uses TRBV25-1 with TRBJ1-2; 9 bases line up with TRBD1. Trimming at V came to 2 bases and at J to 2 bases, leaving 6 bases not matched to a gene. There are 16 residues in the CDR3. The germline V gene has CDR1 MGHDK and CDR2 SYGVNS. The CDR3 DNA sequence: TGTGCCAGCAGTGAAACCGCGGGGACAGGGAACTATGGCTACACCTTC. Amino acid sequence: CASSETAGTGNYGYTF.

This chain links TRBV5-1 with TRBJ2-1; the D is unclear. V lost 0 bases, J lost 9 bases, and 10 bases lay in between. The CDR3 contains 13 residues. CDR1 and CDR2 from the germline V gene are SGHRS and YFSETQ. The CDR3 here is CASSLEPEGEQFF. CDR3 DNA sequence: TGCGCCAGCAGCTTGGAGCCCGAAGGTGAGCAGTTCTTC.

Only one count was recorded for this clone. The CDR3 sequence is CASSSTGTSGPGDEQFF. The CDR3 bases are TGTGCCAGCAGCTCAACCGGGACTAGCGGTCCGGGAGATGAGCAGTTCTTC. The V call is TRBV13, the J call TRBJ2-1, with TRBD2 identical over 11 bases. V lost 4 bases, J lost 8 bases, and 13 bases stayed unmatched. The germline gives CDR1 PRHDT, CDR2 FYEKMQ (reference sequence). The length of the CDR3 is 17 residues.

V gene TRBV5-1 combines with J gene TRBJ2-1, with 7 bases lining up with TRBD2. Germline lookup yields CDR1 SGHRS and CDR2 YFSETQ. J was trimmed by 6 bases and V by 1 base; bases with no gene match: 1. The CDR3 is 13 amino acids. CDR3 nucleotide sequence: TGCGCCAGCAGCTTGACGGGGGGCAATGAGCAGTTCTTC. Its translation: CASSLTGGNEQFF.

This clone appeared once. This chain joins TRBV13 and TRBJ2-7; 7 bases are shared with TRBD1. Trimming took 4 bases from V and 2 from J; bases not matched to a gene: 2. CDR1 is PRHDT and CDR2 is FYEKMQ in the germline V gene (reference sequence). This CDR3 is built from 13 residues. CDR3 sequence: CASSSGQTYEQYF. As DNA, the CDR3 is TGTGCCAGCAGCTCGGGACAGACCTACGAGCAGTACTTC.

This chain connects TRBV27 to TRBJ1-1; 11 positions match TRBD1. Germline trimming cut 4 bases from V and 5 bases from J; bases unmatched to any gene: 12. CDR3 length: 17 residues. The germline V gene has CDR1 MNHEY and CDR2 SMNVEV (reference sequence). CDR3 coding DNA: TGTGCCAGCAGTTCCATTAGGACAGGGGGCGTTTTAACTGAAGCTTTCTTT. Its translation: CASSSIRTGGVLTEAFF.

The J gene is TRBJ2-2, the V gene TRBV9; TRBD2 agrees at 13 bases. The CDR3 covers 17 residues. From germline, CDR1 is SGDLS and CDR2 YYNGEE. Trimming took 6 bases from V and 3 from J; bases not matched to a gene: 8. This CDR3 reads CASNLGLAGDHTGELFF. CDR3 in DNA: TGTGCCAGCAACCTTGGACTAGCGGGGGATCACACCGGGGAGCTGTTTTTT.

The chain joins TRBV7-9 to TRBJ2-7; 7 positions agree with TRBD1. The CDR3 consists of 16 residues. The V and J ends lost 3 bases and 2 bases, in that order; junction bases with no gene match: 10. Germline assignment: CDR1 SEHNR and CDR2 FQNEAQ (reference sequence). The CDR3 DNA follows: TGTGCCAGCAGCTTTACTACAGGGGCTCGGGCCTACGAGCAGTACTTC. Translated: CASSFTTGARAYEQYF.

The V call is TRBV7-6, the J call TRBJ2-1, with TRBD1 matching over 7 bases. CDR3 size: 16 residues. Per germline, CDR1 SGHVS and CDR2 FNYEAQ. V shed 5 bases, J shed 3 bases, and the junction held 10 bases outside the gene matches. The CDR3 sequence: CASSELRQGLYNEQFF. The CDR3 coding sequence is TGTGCCAGCAGCGAATTAAGACAGGGCCTCTACAATGAGCAGTTCTTC.

The rearrangement links TRBV7-9 to TRBJ1-1, with TRBD1 matching over 7 bases. The germline V gene encodes CDR1 SEHNR and CDR2 FQNEAQ (reference sequence). CDR3 length: 15 amino acids. Trimming at V came to 4 bases and at J to 4 bases, leaving 9 bases not matched to a gene. The CDR3 here is CASSSDATGSTEAFF. In DNA, the CDR3 is TGTGCCAGCAGCTCAGATGCGACAGGGAGCACTGAAGCTTTCTTT. Using reference TRBV7-9 and TRBJ1-1 for the parts outside the CDR3, the full variable domain is DTGVSQNPRHKITKRGQNVTFRCDPISEHNRLYWYRQTLGQGPEFLTYFQNEAQLEKSRLLSDRFSAERPKGSFSTLEIQRTEQGDSAMYLCASSSDATGSTEAFFGQGTRLTVV.

The chain recombines TRBV9 with TRBJ2-2; 9 bases agree with TRBD2. J was trimmed by 5 bases and V by 4 bases; bases with no gene match: 6. The CDR3 runs 15 residues. Germline V lookup: CDR1 SGDLS, CDR2 YYNGEE. The CDR3 coding sequence is TGTGCCAGCAGCCCTATGAGCGGGAGGACCGGGGAGCTGTTTTTT. Its protein product is CASSPMSGRTGELFF.

The chain employs TRBV15 and TRBJ1-1, with unresolved D. The V gene's germline CDR1 is LNHNV and CDR2 YYDKDF (reference sequence). V shed 0 bases and J shed 3 bases, with 8 bases lying between them. The CDR3 has 14 amino acids. This chain's CDR3 is CATSRDLGYTEAFF. In DNA, the CDR3 is TGTGCCACCAGCAGAGATTTGGGGTACACTGAAGCTTTCTTT. Based on the CDR3 plus reference TRBV15 and TRBJ1-1, the full variable domain is DAMVIQNPRYQVTQFGKPVTLSCSQTLNHNVMYWYQQKSSQAPKLLFHYYDKDFNNEADTPDNFQSRRPNTSFCFLDIRSPGLGDTAMYLCATSRDLGYTEAFFGQGTRLTVV.

The chain employs TRBV5-1 and TRBJ1-1, with a possible D match to TRBD1 (6 bases). The CDR3 is 15 amino acids. V lost 0 bases, J lost 1 base, and 10 bases lay in between. Germline V gene data show CDR1 as SGHRS and CDR2 as YFSETQ. CDR3 coding DNA: TGCGCCAGCAGCTTGGTGGGGGCAGCGAACACTGAAGCTTTCTTT. It yields the protein CASSLVGAANTEAFF.

The chain joins TRBV4-1 to TRBJ2-7; 7 nucleotides agree with TRBD2. Trimming took 5 bases from V and 3 from J; bases not matched to a gene: 10. The germline gives CDR1 MGHRA, CDR2 YSYEKL. There are 15 residues in the CDR3. CDR3 coding DNA: TGCGCCAGCAGCTCGACTAGCCTAATAAACTACGAGCAGTACTTC. Protein: CASSSTSLINYEQYF.

J is TRBJ2-5 and V is TRBV6-1; 10 positions agree with TRBD2. The J segment lost 0 bases and the V segment lost 1 base, leaving 8 bases of the junction unmatched. CDR3 size: 18 residues. The germline V gene has CDR1 MNHNS and CDR2 SASEGT. DNA of the CDR3: TGTGCCAGCAGTGAAGATTCTGGACTAGCGGACAACCAAGAGACCCAGTACTTC. Residues: CASSEDSGLADNQETQYF.

The rearrangement joins TRBV28 to TRBJ2-3, with TRBD2 matching over 12 bases. CDR1 is MDHEN and CDR2 is SYDVKM in the germline V gene. J lost 4 bases, V lost 7 bases, and 6 bases had no gene match. The CDR3 sequence is 15 residues long. This CDR3 is CASTGLAGTADTQYF. CDR3 nucleotide sequence: TGTGCCAGCACTGGACTAGCGGGAACCGCAGATACGCAGTATTTT.

V usage is TRBV7-9 and J usage is TRBJ2-3; TRBD1 matches 7 bases. Germline CDR1 reads SEHNR; CDR2 reads FQNEAQ (reference sequence). This CDR3 has 16 amino acids. J was trimmed by 0 bases and V by 6 bases; bases with no gene match: 9. CDR3 residues: CASRPRTGLSTDTQYF. CDR3 DNA sequence: TGTGCCAGCAGACCCAGGACAGGCCTTAGCACAGATACGCAGTATTTT.

The chain carries TRBV9 and TRBJ1-6, with 7 bases matching TRBD1. Unmatched junction bases numbered 5, after V lost 4 bases and J lost 10 bases. The CDR3 has 13 amino acids. Germline V gene data show CDR1 as SGDLS and CDR2 as YYNGEE. This CDR3 reads CASSPTGASPLHF. The CDR3 DNA follows: TGTGCCAGCAGCCCAACAGGGGCATCACCCCTCCACTTT.

In DNA form, the CDR3 reads TGCGCCAGCAGTCCGTTCAGGGAAAGCTACGAGCAGTACTTC. This encodes CASSPFRESYEQYF. J is TRBJ2-7 and V is TRBV5-1; D perhaps matches TRBD1 (5 bases). Trimming cost V 5 bases and J 3 bases, with 15 bases left between them. Germline V gene data show CDR1 as SGHRS and CDR2 as YFSETQ. The CDR3 contains 14 residues. Looking up the rest from reference TRBV5-1 and TRBJ2-7 gives the full variable domain: KAGVTQTPRYLIKTRGQQVTLSCSPISGHRSVSWYQQTPGQGLQFLFEYFSETQRNKGNFPGRFSGRQFSNSRSEMNVSTLELGDSALYLCASSPFRESYEQYFGPGTRLTVT.

The V call is TRBV4-1, the J call TRBJ2-2, with 10 nucleotides matching TRBD1. Germline trimming cut 9 bases from V and 7 bases from J; bases unmatched to any gene: 8. Germline-derived CDR1 and CDR2 are MGHRA and YSYEKL. This CDR3 has 14 residues. The CDR3 is CASGTGARNGELFF. The CDR3 nucleotides are TGCGCCAGTGGGACAGGGGCCCGGAACGGGGAGCTGTTTTTT.